The 10 T cell receptor beta chains below come from one sample, sequenced in a study of beta chain features in type 1 diabetes. Expressed TCRB transcripts got sequenced, as all isolated RNA was reverse transcribed. Sequencing used immunoSEQ multiplex PCR; TCRdb keeps in-frame clones, though not all of them. The sample includes 350,000 or so clones, roughly a fifth of them seen just once. The sequenced sample was naive CD4+ T cells from blood. All receptors derive from a woman aged 18-30 years in good health.

Notes on this clone: This same CDR3 is encoded by further DNA sequences in the sample. The gene calls are TRBV5-1 and TRBJ2-3; D uncertain. In germline, CDR1 is SGHRS, CDR2 YFSETQ. There are 15 residues in the CDR3. With 0 bases removed from V and 0 bases from J, the gap between germline ends came to 8 bases. CDR3 in amino acids: CASSLVGASTDTQYF. DNA for the CDR3: TGCGCCAGCAGCTTGGTAGGAGCTAGCACAGATACGCAGTATTTT.

There are a few counts of this clone. V and J are TRBV27 and TRBJ1-5; tentatively, D is TRBD1 (5 bases). In germline, CDR1 is MNHEY, CDR2 SMNVEV (reference sequence). V dropped 3 bases and J dropped 7 bases, with 16 bases sitting between them. The length of the CDR3 is 15 residues. The CDR3 DNA reads TGTGCCAGCAGTTTGTGGCCCAGGGTGGGCCAGCCCCAGCATTTT. This gives the protein CASSLWPRVGQPQHF.

The V gene is TRBV29-1, the J gene TRBJ2-3; 9 bases map to TRBD1. Germline CDR1 SQVTM, CDR2 ANQGSEA. This CDR3 region has 14 residues. Trimming removed 6 bases from V and 4 bases from J; junction bases left unmatched: 8. The CDR3 nucleotides are TGCAGCGTCCAACAGGGGGCGAAATCAGATACGCAGTATTTT. Residues: CSVQQGAKSDTQYF.

The chain employs TRBV4-2 and TRBJ2-1, with 11 bases lining up with TRBD2. The length of the CDR3 is 16 residues. Germline CDR1 and CDR2: LGHNA and YNFKEQ. Trimming cost V 0 bases and J 6 bases; bases outside gene matches: 4. CDR3 sequence: CASSQDRTSGRNEQFF. As DNA, the CDR3 is TGTGCCAGCAGCCAAGATCGGACTAGCGGGCGCAATGAGCAGTTCTTC.

This clone was seen only a few times. The chain recombines TRBV10-3 with TRBJ1-2; 8 bases are shared with TRBD1. V shed 6 bases, J shed 2 bases, and the junction held 2 bases outside the gene matches. The CDR3 runs 13 residues. In germline, CDR1 is ENHRY, CDR2 SYGVKD. The CDR3 reads CAISSGGNYGYTF. The CDR3, as DNA: TGTGCCATCAGCTCAGGGGGCAACTATGGCTACACCTTC.

This clone has only a few counts. The gene calls are TRBV5-1 and TRBJ2-1, with TRBD1 matching 8 bases. V lost 0 bases to trimming and J lost 10 bases; unmatched junction nucleotides: 12. The CDR3 has 16 residues. Germline values: CDR1 SGHRS, CDR2 YFSETQ. The CDR3 here is CASSLAEGRGLTEQFF. DNA of the CDR3: TGCGCCAGCAGCTTGGCCGAGGGCAGGGGGCTCACAGAGCAGTTCTTC.

V gene TRBV2 combines with J gene TRBJ2-5, with 9 bases lining up with TRBD1. Trimming cost V 7 bases and J 3 bases; bases outside gene matches: 6. The CDR3 is 14 residues long. CDR1 and CDR2 from the germline V gene are SNHLY and FYNNEI. The CDR3 reads CASKTDRGKETQYF. As DNA, the CDR3 is TGTGCCAGCAAGACCGACAGGGGGAAAGAGACCCAGTACTTC.

This clone was observed a few times. V is TRBV14 and J is TRBJ2-1, with TRBD1 as a possible D gene (6 bases). With 5 bases removed from V and 4 bases from J, the gap between germline ends came to 12 bases. CDR1 is SGHDN and CDR2 is FVKESK in the germline V gene. The CDR3 length is 14 residues. The DNA for the CDR3 is TGTGCCAGCAGCTACTCAGGACAGTACAATGAGCAGTTCTTC. Amino acids: CASSYSGQYNEQFF.

This clone appeared a few times. The CDR3 reads CASSQAGLSTDTQYF. The CDR3 region has the DNA TGCGCCAGCAGCCAAGCAGGGTTGAGCACAGATACGCAGTATTTT. The V gene is TRBV4-1, the J gene TRBJ2-3, with D maybe TRBD1 (5 bases). V lost 1 base and J 0 bases, leaving 8 bases between the germline ends. This CDR3 region has 15 residues. CDR1 is MGHRA and CDR2 is YSYEKL in the germline V gene.

The J gene is TRBJ2-3, the V gene TRBV2; the D is unclear. V was trimmed by 6 bases and J by 0 bases, leaving 10 bases between them. Germline values: CDR1 SNHLY, CDR2 FYNNEI. This CDR3 region has 14 residues. Here the CDR3 reads CASRVQISTDTQYF. CDR3 in DNA: TGTGCCAGCAGGGTACAGATTAGCACAGATACGCAGTATTTT.